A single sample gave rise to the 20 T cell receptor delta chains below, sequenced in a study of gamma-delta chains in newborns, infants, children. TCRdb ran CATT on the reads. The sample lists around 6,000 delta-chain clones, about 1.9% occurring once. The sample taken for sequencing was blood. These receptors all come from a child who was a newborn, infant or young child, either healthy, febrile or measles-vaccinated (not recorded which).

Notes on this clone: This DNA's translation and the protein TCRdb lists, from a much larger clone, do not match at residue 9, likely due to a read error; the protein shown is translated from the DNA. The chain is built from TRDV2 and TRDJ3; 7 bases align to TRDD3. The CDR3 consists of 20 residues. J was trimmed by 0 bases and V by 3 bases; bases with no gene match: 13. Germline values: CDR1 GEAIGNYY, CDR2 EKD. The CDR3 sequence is CACDRVLGTMSSWDTRQMFF. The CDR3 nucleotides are TGTGCCTGTGACCGAGTACTGGGGACCATGAGCTCCTGGGACACCCGACAGATGTTTTTC.

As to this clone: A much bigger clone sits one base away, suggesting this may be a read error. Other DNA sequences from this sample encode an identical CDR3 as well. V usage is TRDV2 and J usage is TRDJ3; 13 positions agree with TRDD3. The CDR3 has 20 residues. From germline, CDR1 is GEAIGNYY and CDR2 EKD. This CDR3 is CACDSTGGYASSWDTRQMFF. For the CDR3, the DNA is TGTGCCTGTGACAGTACTGGGGGATACGCCTCCTCCTGGGACACCCGCCAGATGTTTTTC.

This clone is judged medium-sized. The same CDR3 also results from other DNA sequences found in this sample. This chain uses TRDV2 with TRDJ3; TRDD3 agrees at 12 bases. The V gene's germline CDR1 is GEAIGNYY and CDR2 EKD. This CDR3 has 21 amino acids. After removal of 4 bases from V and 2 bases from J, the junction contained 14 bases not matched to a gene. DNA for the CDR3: TGTGCCTGTGATCTCCCCCGCGACTGGGGGATACTCACCTGGGACACCCGACAGATGTTTTTC. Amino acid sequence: CACDLPRDWGILTWDTRQMFF.

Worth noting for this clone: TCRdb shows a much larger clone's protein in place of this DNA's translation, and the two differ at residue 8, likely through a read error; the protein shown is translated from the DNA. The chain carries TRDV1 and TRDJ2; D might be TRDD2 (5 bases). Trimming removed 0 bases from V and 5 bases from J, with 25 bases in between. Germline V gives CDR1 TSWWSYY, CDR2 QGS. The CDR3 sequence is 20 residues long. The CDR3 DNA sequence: TGTGCTCTTGGGGAACTGGGAGCTACATATAACCTACATATAACAGCACAACTCTTCTTT. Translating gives CALGELGATYNLHITAQLFF.

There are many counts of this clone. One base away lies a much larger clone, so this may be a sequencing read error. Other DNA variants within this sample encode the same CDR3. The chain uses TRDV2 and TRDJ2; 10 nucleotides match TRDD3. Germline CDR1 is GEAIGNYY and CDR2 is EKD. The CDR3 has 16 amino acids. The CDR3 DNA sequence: TGTGCCTGTGACACCGTGGGGGATACTTTGACAGCCCAACTCTTCTTT. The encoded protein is CACDTVGDTLTAQLFF.

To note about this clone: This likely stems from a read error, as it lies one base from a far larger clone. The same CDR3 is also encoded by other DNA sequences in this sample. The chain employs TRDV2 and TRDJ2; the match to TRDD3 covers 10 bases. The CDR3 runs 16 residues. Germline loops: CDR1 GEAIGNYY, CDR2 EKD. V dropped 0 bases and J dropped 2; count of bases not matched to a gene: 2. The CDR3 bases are TGTGCCTGTGACACCTTGGGGGATACCTTGACAGCACAACTCTTCTTT. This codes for CACDTLGDTLTAQLFF.

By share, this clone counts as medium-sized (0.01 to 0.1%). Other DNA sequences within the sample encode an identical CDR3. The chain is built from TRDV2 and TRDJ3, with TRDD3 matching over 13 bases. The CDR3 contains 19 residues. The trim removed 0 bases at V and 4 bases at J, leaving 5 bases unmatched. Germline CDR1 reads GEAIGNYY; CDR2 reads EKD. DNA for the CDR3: TGTGCCTGTGACACCGTACTGGGGGATACGCGGTGGGACACCCGACAGATGTTTTTC. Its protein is CACDTVLGDTRWDTRQMFF.

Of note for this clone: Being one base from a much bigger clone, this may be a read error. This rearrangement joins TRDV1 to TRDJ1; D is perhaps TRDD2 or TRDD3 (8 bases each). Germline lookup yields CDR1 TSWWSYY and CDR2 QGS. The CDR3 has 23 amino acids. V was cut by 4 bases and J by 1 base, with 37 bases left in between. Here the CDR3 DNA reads TGTGCTCTTGGGGCCAACAATCTTCCTACCCGGGGGATAAGGTGGGGGTGCACCGATAAACTCATCTTT. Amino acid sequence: CALGANNLPTRGIRWGCTDKLIF.

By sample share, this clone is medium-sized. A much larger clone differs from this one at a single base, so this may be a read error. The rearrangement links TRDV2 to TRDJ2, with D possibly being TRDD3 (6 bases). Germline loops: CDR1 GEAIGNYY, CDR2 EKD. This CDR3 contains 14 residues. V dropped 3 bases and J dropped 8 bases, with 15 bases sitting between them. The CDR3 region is CACDSVLGLAQLFF. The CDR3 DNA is TGTGCCTGTGACTCCGTACTGGGATTGGCACAACTCTTCTTT.

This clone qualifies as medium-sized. CDR3 bases: TGTGCCTGTGACACCAACTGGGGGATAAGGTCCTGGGACACCCGACAGATGTTTTTC. It yields the protein CACDTNWGIRSWDTRQMFF. V is TRDV2 and J is TRDJ3, with 11 bases matching TRDD3. Germline loops: CDR1 GEAIGNYY, CDR2 EKD. J lost 1 base, V lost 0 bases, and 4 bases had no gene match. This CDR3 is 19 amino acids long.

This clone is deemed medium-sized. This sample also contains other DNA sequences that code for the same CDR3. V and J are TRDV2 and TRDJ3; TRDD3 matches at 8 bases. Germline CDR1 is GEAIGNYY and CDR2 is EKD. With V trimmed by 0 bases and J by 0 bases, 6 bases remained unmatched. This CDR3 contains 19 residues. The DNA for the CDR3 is TGTGCCTGTGACACCGCTGGGGGAGGGAGCTCCTGGGACACCCGACAGATGTTTTTC. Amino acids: CACDTAGGGSSWDTRQMFF.

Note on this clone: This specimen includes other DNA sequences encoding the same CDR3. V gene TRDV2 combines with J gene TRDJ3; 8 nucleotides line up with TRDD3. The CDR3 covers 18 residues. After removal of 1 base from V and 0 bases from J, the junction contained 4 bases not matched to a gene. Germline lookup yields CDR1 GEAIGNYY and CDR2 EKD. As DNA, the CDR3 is TGTGCCTGTGACACTGTAGGGGATACCTCCTGGGACACCCGACAGATGTTTTTC. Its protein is CACDTVGDTSWDTRQMFF.

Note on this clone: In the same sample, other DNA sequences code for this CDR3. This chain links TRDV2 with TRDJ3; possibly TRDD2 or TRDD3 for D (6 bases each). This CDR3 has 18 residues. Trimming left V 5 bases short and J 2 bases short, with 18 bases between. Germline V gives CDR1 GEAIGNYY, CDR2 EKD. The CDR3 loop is CACVLLGDTTWDTRQMFF. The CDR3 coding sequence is TGTGCCTGTGTCCTACTGGGTGATACGACCTGGGACACCCGACAGATGTTTTTC.

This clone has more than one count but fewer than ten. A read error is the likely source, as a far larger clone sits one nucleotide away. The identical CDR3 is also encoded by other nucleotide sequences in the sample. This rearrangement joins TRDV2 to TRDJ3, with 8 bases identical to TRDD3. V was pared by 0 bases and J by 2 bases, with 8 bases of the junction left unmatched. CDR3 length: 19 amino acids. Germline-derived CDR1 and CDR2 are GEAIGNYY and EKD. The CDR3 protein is CACDTVRGIRAWDTRQMFF. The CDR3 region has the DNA TGTGCCTGTGACACCGTCCGGGGGATAAGGGCCTGGGACACCCGACAGATGTTTTTC.

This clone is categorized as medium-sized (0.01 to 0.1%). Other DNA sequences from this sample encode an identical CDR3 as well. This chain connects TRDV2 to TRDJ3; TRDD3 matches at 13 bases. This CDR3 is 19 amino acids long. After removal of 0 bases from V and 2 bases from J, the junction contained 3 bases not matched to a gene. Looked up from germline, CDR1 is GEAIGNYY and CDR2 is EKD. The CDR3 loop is CACDTLTGGYAWDTRQMFF. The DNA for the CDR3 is TGTGCCTGTGACACCCTCACTGGGGGATACGCCTGGGACACCCGACAGATGTTTTTC.

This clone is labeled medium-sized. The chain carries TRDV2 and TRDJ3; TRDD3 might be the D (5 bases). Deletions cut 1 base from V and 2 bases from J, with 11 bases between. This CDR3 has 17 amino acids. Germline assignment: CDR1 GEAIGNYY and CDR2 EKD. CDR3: CACDTLAGPWDTRQMFF. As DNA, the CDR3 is TGTGCCTGTGACACACTGGCCGGACCCTGGGACACCCGACAGATGTTTTTC.

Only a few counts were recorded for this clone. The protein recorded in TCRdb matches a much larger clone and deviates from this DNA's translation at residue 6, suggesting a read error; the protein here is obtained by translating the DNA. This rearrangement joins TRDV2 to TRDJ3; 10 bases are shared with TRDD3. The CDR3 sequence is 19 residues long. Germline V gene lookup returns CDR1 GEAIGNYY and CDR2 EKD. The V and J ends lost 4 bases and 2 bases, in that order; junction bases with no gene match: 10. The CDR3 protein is CACDNVGGYLAWDTRQMFF. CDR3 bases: TGTGCCTGTGATAATGTTGGGGGATACCTCGCCTGGGACACCCGACAGATGTTTTTC.

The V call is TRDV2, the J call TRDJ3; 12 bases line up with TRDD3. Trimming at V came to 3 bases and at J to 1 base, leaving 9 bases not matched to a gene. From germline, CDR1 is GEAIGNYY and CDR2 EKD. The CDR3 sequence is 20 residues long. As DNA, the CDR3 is TGTGCCTGTGACTCGTACTGGGGGATACTCGGGTCCTGGGACACCCGACAGATGTTTTTC. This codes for CACDSYWGILGSWDTRQMFF.

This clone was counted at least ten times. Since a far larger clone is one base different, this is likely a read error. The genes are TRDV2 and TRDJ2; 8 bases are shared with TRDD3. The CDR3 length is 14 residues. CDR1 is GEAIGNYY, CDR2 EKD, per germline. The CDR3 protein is CARDTVGDTAQLFF. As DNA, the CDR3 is TGTGCCCGTGACACCGTGGGGGATACAGCACAACTCTTCTTT.

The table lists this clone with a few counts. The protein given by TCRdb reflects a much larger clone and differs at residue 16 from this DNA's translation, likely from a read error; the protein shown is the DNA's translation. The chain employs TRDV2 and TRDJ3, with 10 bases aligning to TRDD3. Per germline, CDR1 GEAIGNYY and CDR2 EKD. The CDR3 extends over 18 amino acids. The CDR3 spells CACDTLGDSSWDTRQIFF. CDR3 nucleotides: TGTGCCTGTGACACCCTGGGGGATAGCTCCTGGGACACCCGACAGATATTTTTC.